This entry features one T cell receptor (beta chain) sequence. These data come from a study of blood T cell repertoires in COVID-19. This table comes from immunoSEQ multiplex PCR, and its TCRdb copy is limited to in-frame clones, with some not included. The sample has 100,000 to 150,000 clones, approximately 87% seen once. V was shortened by 4 bases and J by 7 bases, with 11 bases between the two germline ends. The CDR3 contains 13 residues. Germline CDR1 ENHRY, CDR2 SYGVKD. J is TRBJ1-5 and V is TRBV10-3, with D maybe TRBD1 (5 bases). The receptor's source is a man aged 50 or older with acute or convalescent COVID-19. Sequencing input: peripheral blood. The CDR3 DNA sequence: TGTGCCATCAGTGGGGAAGACAGCCAGCCCCAGCATTTT. Its translation: CAISGEDSQPQHF.